This TCR beta chain stems from a study of blood T cells in healthy people across ages. This clonotype was observed a few times. A sample-barcoded 5' primer and a J-beta primer mix were used in a second PCR of about 7 to 12 cycles. TCRdb re-derived calls from the 5' RACE reads in MiXCR, one entry per CDR3 protein. Here the sample spans around 820,000 distinct CDR3 sequences, roughly 25% being singletons. The sample was also linked to a second study, of T cells of mothers and their children.

The sequencing input was blood. The clonotype was recovered from a boy aged 10-17 years in good health.

The DNA of the CDR3 is TGCGCCAGCAGCCAAGAGGGGGTATCGACCGGGGAGCTGTTTTTT. This gives the protein CASSQEGVSTGELFF. The chain links TRBV4-1 to TRBJ2-2; D possibly uses TRBD1 or TRBD2 (5 bases each). The CDR3 extends over 15 amino acids. Between the trimmed V and J ends, which lost 0 bases and 5 bases, there was a span of 10 bases. Germline CDR1 MGHRA, CDR2 YSYEKL.